The next 15 T cell receptor beta chains were all read from a single sample in a study of blood T cell repertoires in COVID-19. Libraries were prepared by immunoSEQ multiplex PCR; TCRdb keeps only in-frame clonotypes and omits some of them. The sample carries about 210,000 clones, 80% recorded once. The sequencing input was PBMCs or T cells enriched from blood (not recorded which). The origin of the receptors is a man aged 30-40 years with acute COVID-19.

V usage is TRBV6-5 and J usage is TRBJ2-5; 16 bases align to TRBD2. V was pared by 11 bases and J by 2 bases, with 5 bases of the junction left unmatched. The CDR3 length is 15 residues. Germline loops: CDR1 MNHEY, CDR2 SVGAGI. The CDR3 coding sequence is TGTGCCTCCGGGACTAGCGGGGGGGATCAAGAGACCCAGTACTTC. It encodes CASGTSGGDQETQYF.

The chain couples TRBV19 to TRBJ1-6; TRBD1 aligns across 8 bases. Germline V gives CDR1 LNHDA, CDR2 SQIVND (reference sequence). This CDR3 contains 16 residues. Trimming at V came to 6 bases and at J to 5 bases, leaving 9 bases not matched to a gene. CDR3 in amino acids: CASRSGTGGNNSPLHF. CDR3 in DNA: TGTGCCAGTAGATCCGGGACAGGTGGAAATAATTCACCCCTCCACTTT. Drawing the rest from reference TRBV19 and TRBJ1-6, the complete variable domain is DGGITQSPKYLFRKEGQNVTLSCEQNLNHDAMYWYRQDPGQGLRLIYYSQIVNDFQKGDIAEGYSVSREKKESFPLTVTSAQKNPTAFYLCASRSGTGGNNSPLHFGNGTRLTVT.

As to this clone: The same CDR3 can be traced to other DNA sequences in this sample. The chain carries TRBV9 and TRBJ2-5, with TRBD2 identical over 9 bases. Germline CDR1 reads SGDLS; CDR2 reads YYNGEE. The CDR3 covers 15 residues. V shed 3 bases, J shed 1 base, and the junction held 4 bases outside the gene matches. The CDR3 here is CASSGSGRPQETQYF. CDR3 nucleotides: TGTGCCAGCAGCGGTAGCGGGAGACCCCAAGAGACCCAGTACTTC.

The CDR3 sequence: CVRSLAFRDQGSGAHGTDTQYF. CDR3 DNA: TGTGTCAGAAGCTTAGCGTTCAGGGATCAGGGGAGCGGGGCCCACGGGACAGATACGCAGTATTTT. The chain carries TRBV7-5 and TRBJ2-3; the DNA was not compared with TRBD2, the D call given in the table. TRBV7-5 is a pseudogene segment. This CDR3 is 22 amino acids long.

The J gene is TRBJ2-5, the V gene TRBV7-7; 9 nucleotides align to TRBD1. Germline lookup yields CDR1 SSHAT and CDR2 FNYEAQ (reference sequence). The CDR3 is 16 residues long. V was clipped by 5 bases and J by 1 base; unmatched bases: 8. The CDR3 bases are TGTGCCAGCAGCCGTGGGACAGGGTTGCCCCAAGAGACCCAGTACTTC. This encodes CASSRGTGLPQETQYF.

The chain joins TRBV4-1 to TRBJ1-5, with D tentatively TRBD1 (5 bases). CDR1 and CDR2 (germline): MGHRA, YSYEKL. V was pared by 2 bases and J by 3 bases, with 11 bases between. This CDR3 has 15 amino acids. In DNA form, the CDR3 reads TGCGCCAGCAGCCAAACCTCGGACAACAATCAGCCCCAGCATTTT. Its translation: CASSQTSDNNQPQHF.

The gene calls are TRBV5-4 and TRBJ2-5, with TRBD2 matching over 11 bases. CDR1 and CDR2 (germline): SGHNT, YYREEE (reference sequence). Trimming cost V 0 bases and J 6 bases; bases outside gene matches: 7. The CDR3 loop spans 16 amino acids. The chain's CDR3 is CASSLAGSGGAKTQYF. The CDR3 DNA reads as TGTGCCAGCAGCTTGGCCGGTAGCGGGGGGGCGAAGACCCAGTACTTC.

The V and J genes are TRBV7-9 and TRBJ1-2, with D tentatively TRBD1 (6 bases). Germline loops: CDR1 SEHNR, CDR2 FQNEAQ (reference sequence). Between the trimmed V and J ends, which lost 3 bases and 6 bases, there was a span of 17 bases. The CDR3 extends over 15 amino acids. The CDR3 reads CASSFRADRMHGYTF. The CDR3 DNA reads as TGTGCCAGCAGCTTCCGCGCAGACAGGATGCATGGCTACACCTTC.

The chain is built from TRBV9 and TRBJ2-1; D is possibly TRBD1 (6 bases). Germline CDR1 is SGDLS and CDR2 is YYNGEE. V lost 1 base and J lost 3, with 11 bases in between. The CDR3 sequence is 15 residues long. This chain's CDR3 is CASSVNGGVYNEQFF. CDR3 nucleotide sequence: TGTGCCAGCAGCGTAAATGGGGGCGTCTACAATGAGCAGTTCTTC.

In this sample, this clone turned up once. The genes are TRBV7-9 and TRBJ1-1; D is unresolved. This CDR3 region has 11 residues. Germline V CDR1 and CDR2: SEHNR, FQNEAQ (reference sequence). The V gene lost 3 bases and the J gene lost 10 bases, with 9 bases spanning the gap. The CDR3 protein is CASSFLTGAFF. DNA for the CDR3: TGTGCCAGCAGCTTTTTGACGGGAGCTTTCTTT.

This sequence joins TRBV19 and TRBJ2-2; TRBD1 agrees at 7 bases. With 7 bases clipped from V and 8 bases from J, the junction kept 7 bases outside the gene matches. The length of the CDR3 is 13 residues. Germline-derived CDR1 and CDR2 are LNHDA and SQIVND (reference sequence). The DNA for the CDR3 is TGTGCCAGTACCGAGGGGGCAGGGGGGGAGCTGTTTTTT. It is translated as CASTEGAGGELFF.

This chain's CDR3 is CASRRRPGLHYGYTF. The CDR3 DNA reads as TGCGCCAGCAGGAGAAGGCCAGGTTTGCACTATGGCTACACCTTC. The chain is built from TRBV10-1 and TRBJ1-2; D is ambiguous. Germline lookup yields CDR1 WNHNN and CDR2 SYGVQD (reference sequence). The CDR3 sequence is 15 residues long. V gave up 6 bases and J gave up 3 bases, with 17 bases separating them.

The chain recombines TRBV9 with TRBJ1-2, with TRBD1 matching over 11 bases. The CDR3 has 16 residues. Germline V CDR1 and CDR2: SGDLS, YYNGEE. V lost 0 bases, J lost 4 bases, and 5 bases stayed unmatched. CDR3 protein: CASSVEGTGGGYGYTF. The CDR3 nucleotides are TGTGCCAGCAGCGTAGAAGGGACAGGGGGTGGCTATGGCTACACCTTC.

The chain has TRBV15 and TRBJ2-7; D remains ambiguous. Trimming removed 0 bases at V and 0 bases at J, with 9 bases between. CDR3 size: 15 residues. Looked up from germline, CDR1 is LNHNV and CDR2 is YYDKDF (reference sequence). Here the CDR3 DNA reads TGTGCCACCAGCAGAGATCTCCTAACCTCCTACGAGCAGTACTTC. As protein: CATSRDLLTSYEQYF.

This sequence joins TRBV2 and TRBJ2-3; 9 bases fit TRBD2. CDR1 is SNHLY, CDR2 FYNNEI, per germline. CDR3 length: 15 amino acids. Germline trimming cut 6 bases from V and 1 base from J; bases unmatched to any gene: 5. CDR3 protein: CASRGTSTGTDTQYF. CDR3 coding DNA: TGTGCCAGCAGGGGGACTAGCACCGGCACAGATACGCAGTATTTT.